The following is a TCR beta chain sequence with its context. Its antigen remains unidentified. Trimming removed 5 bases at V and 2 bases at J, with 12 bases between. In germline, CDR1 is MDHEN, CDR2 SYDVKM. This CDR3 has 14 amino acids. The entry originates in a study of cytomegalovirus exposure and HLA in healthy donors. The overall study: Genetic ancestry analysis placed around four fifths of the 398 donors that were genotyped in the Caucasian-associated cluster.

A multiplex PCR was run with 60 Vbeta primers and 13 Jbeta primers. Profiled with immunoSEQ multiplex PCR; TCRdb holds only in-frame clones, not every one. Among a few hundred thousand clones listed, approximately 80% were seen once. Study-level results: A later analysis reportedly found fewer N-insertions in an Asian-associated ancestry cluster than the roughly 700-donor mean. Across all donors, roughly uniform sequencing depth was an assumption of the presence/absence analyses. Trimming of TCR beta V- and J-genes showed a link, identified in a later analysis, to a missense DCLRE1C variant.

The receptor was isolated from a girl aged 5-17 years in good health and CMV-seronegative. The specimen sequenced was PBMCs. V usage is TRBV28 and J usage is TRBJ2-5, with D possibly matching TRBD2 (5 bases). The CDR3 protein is CASSTRTPQETQYF. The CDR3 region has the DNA TGTGCCAGCAGTACCCGGACTCCTCAAGAGACCCAGTACTTC. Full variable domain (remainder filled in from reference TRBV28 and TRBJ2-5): DVKVTQSSRYLVKRTGEKVFLECVQDMDHENMFWYRQDPGLGLRLIYFSYDVKMKEKGDIPEGYSVSREKKERFSLILESASTNQTSMYLCASSTRTPQETQYFGPGTRLLVL.